The present entry profiles one T cell receptor beta chain with its context. Its antigen is undetermined. As for time point: peripheral blood 6 weeks after treatment start. These data originate in a study of PD-L1 blockade in urothelial cancer. Looking at the study overall: Blood drawn 3 weeks (second dose) and 6 weeks after treatment start was analyzed. Across blood samples, T cells had a median count of approximately 130,000. Study-level results: It was durable-benefit patients whose tumor-associated blood clones expanded more at 3 weeks.

The data were produced by immunoSEQ multiplex PCR, yet TCRdb's version contains in-frame clones alone and is incomplete. The data contain around 80,000 clones, approximately 90% of them seen just once; the ten biggest clones take up roughly 0.9%. The CDR3 has 12 amino acids. The germline V gene encodes CDR1 SGHRS and CDR2 YFSETQ. V lost 5 bases and J 7 bases, leaving 12 bases between the germline ends. This specimen was PBMCs, taken around atezolizumab (anti-PD-L1) treatment. The V call is TRBV5-1, the J call TRBJ2-5; perhaps TRBD1 as D (5 bases). This clonotype originated in an elderly woman with urothelial cancer. The CDR3 loop is CASRKETGTQYF. As DNA, the CDR3 is TGCGCCAGCAGGAAGGAAACAGGGACCCAGTACTTC.